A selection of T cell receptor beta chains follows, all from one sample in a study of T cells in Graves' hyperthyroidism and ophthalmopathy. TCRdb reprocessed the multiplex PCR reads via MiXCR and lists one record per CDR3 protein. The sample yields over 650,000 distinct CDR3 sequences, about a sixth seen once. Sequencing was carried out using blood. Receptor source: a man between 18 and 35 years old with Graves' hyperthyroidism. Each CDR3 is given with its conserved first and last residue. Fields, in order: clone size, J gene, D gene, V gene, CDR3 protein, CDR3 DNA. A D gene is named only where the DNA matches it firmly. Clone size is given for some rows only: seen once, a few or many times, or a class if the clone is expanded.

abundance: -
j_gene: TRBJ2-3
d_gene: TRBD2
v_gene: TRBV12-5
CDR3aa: CDSGAGLAYSTDTQYF
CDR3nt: TGTGATAGTGGAGCGGGACTAGCGTACAGCACAGATACGCAGTATTTT

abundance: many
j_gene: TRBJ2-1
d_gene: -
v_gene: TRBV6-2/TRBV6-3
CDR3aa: CASSYQRRETYNEQFF
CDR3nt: TGTGCCAGCAGCTACCAGCGGAGAGAGACCTACAATGAGCAGTTCTTC

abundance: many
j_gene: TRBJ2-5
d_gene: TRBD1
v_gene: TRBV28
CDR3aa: CASYQQGQETQYF
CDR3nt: TGTGCCAGCTATCAACAGGGGCAAGAGACCCAGTACTTC

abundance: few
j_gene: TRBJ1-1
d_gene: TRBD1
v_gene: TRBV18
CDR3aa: CASSPEQGREAFF
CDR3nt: TGTGCCAGCTCACCAGAACAGGGGAGGGAAGCTTTCTTT

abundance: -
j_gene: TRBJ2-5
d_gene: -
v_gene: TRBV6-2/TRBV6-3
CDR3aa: CASSYSRGHVYF
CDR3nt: TGTGCCAGCAGTTACTCCCGGGGACATGTGTACTTC

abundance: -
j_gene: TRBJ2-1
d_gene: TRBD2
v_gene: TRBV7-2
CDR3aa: CASSLGLAGITMSQFF
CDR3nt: TGTGCCAGCAGCTTAGGTCTAGCGGGGATAACAATGAGCCAGTTCTTC

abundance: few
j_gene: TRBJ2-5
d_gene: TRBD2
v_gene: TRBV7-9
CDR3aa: CASSLDLAGGLETQYF
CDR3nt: TGTGCCAGCAGCTTAGATCTAGCGGGAGGGTTGGAGACCCAGTACTTC

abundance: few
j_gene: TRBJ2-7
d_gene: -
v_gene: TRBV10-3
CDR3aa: CAISGGAESYEQYF
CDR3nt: TGTGCCATCAGTGGGGGGGCCGAATCCTACGAGCAGTACTTC

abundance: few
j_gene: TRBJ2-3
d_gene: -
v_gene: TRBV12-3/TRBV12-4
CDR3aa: CASGGRTQYF
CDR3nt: TGTGCCAGCGGGGGCCGTACGCAGTATTTT

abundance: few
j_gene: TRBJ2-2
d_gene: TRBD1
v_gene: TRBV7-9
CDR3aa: CASSSGTAFNTGELFF
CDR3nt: TGTGCCAGCAGCTCCGGGACAGCGTTTAACACCGGGGAGCTGTTTTTT

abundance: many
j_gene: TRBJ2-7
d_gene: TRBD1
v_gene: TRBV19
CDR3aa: CASSSLRDRGSYEQYF
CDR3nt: TGTGCCAGTAGTTCCCTTAGGGACAGGGGCTCCTACGAGCAGTACTTC

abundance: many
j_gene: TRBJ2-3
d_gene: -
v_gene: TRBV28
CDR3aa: CASSLGAGQSTDTQYF
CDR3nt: TGTGCCAGCAGCCTAGGTGCAGGACAGAGCACAGATACGCAGTATTTT

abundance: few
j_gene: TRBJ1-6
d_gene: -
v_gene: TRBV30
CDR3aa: CAWSVQSGGSPLHF
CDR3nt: TGTGCCTGGAGTGTACAATCGGGTGGCTCACCCCTCCACTTT

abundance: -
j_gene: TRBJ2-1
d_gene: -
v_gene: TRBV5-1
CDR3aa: CASSFNTGTDEQFF
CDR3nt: TGCGCCAGCAGCTTTAACACAGGGACGGATGAGCAGTTCTTC

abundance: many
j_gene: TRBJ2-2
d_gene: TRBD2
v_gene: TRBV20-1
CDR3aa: CSARDGRASGNTGELFF
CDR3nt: TGCAGTGCTAGAGATGGGAGGGCTAGCGGTAACACCGGGGAGCTGTTTTTT

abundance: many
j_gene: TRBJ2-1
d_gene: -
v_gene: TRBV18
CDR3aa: CASSWGRSSYNEQFF
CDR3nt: TGTGCCAGCTCGTGGGGCAGGAGCTCCTACAATGAGCAGTTCTTC

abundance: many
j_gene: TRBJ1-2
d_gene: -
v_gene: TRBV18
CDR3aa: CASSPPNGRGYGYTF
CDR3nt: TGTGCCAGCTCACCACCGAACGGCAGAGGCTATGGCTACACCTTC

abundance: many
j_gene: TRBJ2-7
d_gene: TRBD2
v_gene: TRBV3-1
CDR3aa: CASSQTGTRAYEQYF
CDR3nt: TGTGCCAGCAGCCAAACCGGGACTAGGGCCTACGAGCAGTACTTC

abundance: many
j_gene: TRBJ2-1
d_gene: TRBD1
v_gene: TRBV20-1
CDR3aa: CSAYRGRIYNEQFF
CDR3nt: TGCAGTGCCTACAGGGGGAGAATCTACAATGAGCAGTTCTTC

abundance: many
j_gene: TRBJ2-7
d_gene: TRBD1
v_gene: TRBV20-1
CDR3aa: CSAANRGRNYEQYF
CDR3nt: TGCAGTGCCGCCAACAGGGGGAGGAACTACGAGCAGTACTTC

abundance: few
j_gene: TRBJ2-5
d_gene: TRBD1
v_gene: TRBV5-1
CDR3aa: CASSWGQPVQETQYF
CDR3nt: TGCGCCAGCAGCTGGGGACAGCCCGTCCAAGAGACCCAGTACTTC

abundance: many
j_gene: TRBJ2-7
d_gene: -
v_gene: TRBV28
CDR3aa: CASRITRDSYYEQYF
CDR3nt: TGTGCCAGCAGAATCACGCGGGACAGTTATTACGAGCAGTACTTC

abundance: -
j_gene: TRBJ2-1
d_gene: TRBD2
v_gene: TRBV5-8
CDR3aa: CASSDGTSGGDEQFF
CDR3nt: TGTGCCAGCAGTGACGGGACTAGCGGCGGGGATGAGCAGTTCTTC

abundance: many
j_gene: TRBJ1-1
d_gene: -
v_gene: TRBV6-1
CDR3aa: CATLKGRRTEAFF
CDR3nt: TGTGCCACCCTCAAGGGGAGGCGGACTGAAGCTTTCTTT

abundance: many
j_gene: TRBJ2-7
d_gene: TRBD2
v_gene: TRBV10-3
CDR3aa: CAISEGRQAGGSYEQYF
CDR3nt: TGTGCCATCAGTGAGGGGAGGCAAGCGGGAGGGTCCTACGAGCAGTACTTC

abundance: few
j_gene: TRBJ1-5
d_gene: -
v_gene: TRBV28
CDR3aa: CASSFTLRVSNQPQHF
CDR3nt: TGTGCCAGCAGTTTTACCCTCAGAGTTAGCAATCAGCCCCAGCATTTT

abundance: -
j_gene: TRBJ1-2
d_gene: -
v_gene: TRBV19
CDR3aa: CASSSGGYTF
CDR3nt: TGTGCCAGTAGCTCAGGTGGCTACACCTTC

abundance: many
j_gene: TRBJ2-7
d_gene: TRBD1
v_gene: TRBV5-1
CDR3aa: CASRSEPAGTGIYEQYF
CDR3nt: TGCGCCAGCAGGTCCGAGCCCGCCGGGACAGGGATATACGAGCAGTACTTC

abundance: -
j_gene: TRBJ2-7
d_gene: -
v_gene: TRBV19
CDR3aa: CASKDGSSYEQYF
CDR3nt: TGTGCCAGTAAGGACGGCAGCTCCTACGAGCAGTACTTC

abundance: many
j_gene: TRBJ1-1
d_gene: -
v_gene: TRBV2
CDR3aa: CASSGDMNTEAFF
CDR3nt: TGTGCCAGCAGCGGGGACATGAACACTGAAGCTTTCTTT

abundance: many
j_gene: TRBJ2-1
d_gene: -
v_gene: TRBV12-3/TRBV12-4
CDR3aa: CASSFPPGAGNEQFF
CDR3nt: TGTGCCAGCAGTTTCCCCCCGGGAGCCGGCAATGAGCAGTTCTTC

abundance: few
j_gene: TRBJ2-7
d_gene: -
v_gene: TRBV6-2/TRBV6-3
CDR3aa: CASDFLGGAEQYF
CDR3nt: TGTGCCAGCGACTTCCTTGGTGGGGCCGAGCAGTACTTC

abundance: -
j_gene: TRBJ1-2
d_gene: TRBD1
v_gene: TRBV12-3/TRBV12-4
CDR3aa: CASSLQGGDYGYTF
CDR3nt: TGTGCCAGCAGCCTGCAGGGGGGCGACTATGGCTACACCTTC

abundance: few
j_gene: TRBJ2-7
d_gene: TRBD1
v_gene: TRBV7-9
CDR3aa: CASSRDRGIDEQYF
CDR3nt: TGTGCCAGCAGCAGGGACAGGGGTATCGACGAGCAGTACTTC

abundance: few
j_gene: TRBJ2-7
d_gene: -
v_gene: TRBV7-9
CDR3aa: CASRSRGALIYEQYF
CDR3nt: TGTGCCAGCAGGTCCCGGGGGGCCTTAATATACGAGCAGTACTTC

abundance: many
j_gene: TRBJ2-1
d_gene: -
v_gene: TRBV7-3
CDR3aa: CASSLQGFGNEQFF
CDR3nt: TGTGCCAGCAGCTTACAGGGTTTCGGGAATGAGCAGTTCTTC

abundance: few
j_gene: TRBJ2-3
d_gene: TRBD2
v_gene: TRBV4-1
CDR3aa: CASSQDRLAVRTDTQYF
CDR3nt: TGCGCCAGCAGCCAAGATAGGCTAGCGGTCCGCACAGATACGCAGTATTTT

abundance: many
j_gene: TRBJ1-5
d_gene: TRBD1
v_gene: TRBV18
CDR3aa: CASSPGTGDGNQPQHF
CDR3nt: TGTGCCAGCTCACCCGGGACAGGGGACGGCAATCAGCCCCAGCATTTT

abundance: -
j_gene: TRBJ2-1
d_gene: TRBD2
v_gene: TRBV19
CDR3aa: CASSIATSGYNEQFF
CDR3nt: TGTGCCAGTAGTATAGCTACTAGCGGATACAATGAGCAGTTCTTC

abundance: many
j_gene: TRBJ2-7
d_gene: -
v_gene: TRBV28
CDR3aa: CASSATGSYEQYF
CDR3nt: TGTGCCAGCAGTGCAACAGGATCCTACGAGCAGTACTTC

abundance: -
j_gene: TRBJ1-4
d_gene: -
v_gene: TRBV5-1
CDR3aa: CASSENGREKLFF
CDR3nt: TGCGCCAGCAGCGAGAACGGGAGGGAAAAACTGTTTTTT

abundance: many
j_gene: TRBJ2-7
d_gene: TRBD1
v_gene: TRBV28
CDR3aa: CASSQLPTGSAYEQYF
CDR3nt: TGTGCCAGCAGTCAGCTACCGACAGGGTCAGCCTACGAGCAGTACTTC

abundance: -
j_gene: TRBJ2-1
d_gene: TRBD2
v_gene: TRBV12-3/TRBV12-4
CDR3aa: CASSGWTSGGPYEQFF
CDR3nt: TGTGCCAGCAGTGGTTGGACTAGCGGGGGGCCTTATGAGCAGTTCTTC

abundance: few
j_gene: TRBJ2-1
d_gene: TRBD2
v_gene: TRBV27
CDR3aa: CASSWTSGGNEQFF
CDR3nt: TGTGCCAGCAGTTGGACTAGCGGGGGTAATGAGCAGTTCTTC

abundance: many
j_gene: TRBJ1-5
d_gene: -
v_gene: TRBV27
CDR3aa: CASSPGLGGGRSNQPQHF
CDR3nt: TGTGCCAGCAGTCCCGGCTTAGGGGGGGGAAGGAGCAATCAGCCCCAGCATTTT

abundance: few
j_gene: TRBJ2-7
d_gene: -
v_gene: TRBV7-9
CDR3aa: CASSLGLTGDSYEQYF
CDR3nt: TGTGCCAGCAGCTTAGGACTAACCGGGGACTCCTACGAGCAGTACTTC

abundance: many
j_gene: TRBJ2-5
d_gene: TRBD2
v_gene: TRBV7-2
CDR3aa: CASSLSRSSGRETQYF
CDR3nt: TGTGCCAGCAGTCTTAGTAGGTCTAGCGGGAGGGAGACCCAGTACTTC

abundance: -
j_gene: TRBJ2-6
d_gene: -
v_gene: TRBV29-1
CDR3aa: CSVEKVSVLTF
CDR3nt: TGCAGCGTTGAGAAGGTCAGCGTCCTGACTTTC

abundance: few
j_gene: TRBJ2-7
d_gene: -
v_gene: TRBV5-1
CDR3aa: CASSLDLGGVYEQYF
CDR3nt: TGCGCCAGCAGCTTGGATCTAGGGGGAGTCTACGAGCAGTACTTC

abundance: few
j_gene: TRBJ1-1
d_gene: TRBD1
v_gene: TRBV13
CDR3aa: CASSLTPGQPLGAFF
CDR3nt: TGTGCCAGCAGCTTAACTCCGGGACAGCCTCTTGGAGCTTTCTTT

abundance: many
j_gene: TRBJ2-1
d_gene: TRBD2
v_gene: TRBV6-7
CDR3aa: CASSYRKTGTSETYNEQFF
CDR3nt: TGTGCCAGCAGTTACAGGAAGACCGGGACTAGCGAAACCTACAATGAGCAGTTCTTC

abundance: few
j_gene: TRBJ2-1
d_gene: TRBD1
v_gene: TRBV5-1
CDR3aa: CASSLGQGLFF
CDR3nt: TGCGCCAGCAGCTTGGGACAGGGCCTGTTCTTC

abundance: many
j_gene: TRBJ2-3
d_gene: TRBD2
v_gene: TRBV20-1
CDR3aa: CSASGIAGVVDTQYF
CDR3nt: TGCAGTGCTAGCGGAATAGCGGGAGTTGTAGATACGCAGTATTTT

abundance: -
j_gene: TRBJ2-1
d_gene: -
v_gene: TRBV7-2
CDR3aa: CASSSGPGDEQFF
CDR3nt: TGTGCCAGCAGCTCCGGTCCTGGGGATGAGCAGTTCTTC

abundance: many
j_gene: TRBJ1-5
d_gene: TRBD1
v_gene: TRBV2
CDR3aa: CASTGTGVNQPQHF
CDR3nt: TGTGCCAGCACCGGGACAGGGGTCAATCAGCCCCAGCATTTT

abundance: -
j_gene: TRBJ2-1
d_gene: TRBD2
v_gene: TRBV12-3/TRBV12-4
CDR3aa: CASSTGAGGGKVEQFF
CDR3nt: TGTGCCAGCAGTACCGGTGCGGGGGGCGGGAAGGTGGAGCAGTTCTTC

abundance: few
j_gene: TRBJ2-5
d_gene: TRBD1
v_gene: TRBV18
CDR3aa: CASSPRTGGVGETQYF
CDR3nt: TGTGCCAGCTCACCCCGGACAGGGGGGGTTGGAGAGACCCAGTACTTC

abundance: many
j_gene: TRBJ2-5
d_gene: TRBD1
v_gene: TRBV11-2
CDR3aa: CASSLGQGMETQYF
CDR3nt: TGTGCCAGCAGCTTAGGACAGGGAATGGAGACCCAGTACTTC

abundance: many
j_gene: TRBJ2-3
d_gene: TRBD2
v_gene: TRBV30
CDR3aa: CAWSVALADSTDTQYF
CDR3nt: TGTGCCTGGAGTGTAGCACTAGCGGATAGCACAGATACGCAGTATTTT